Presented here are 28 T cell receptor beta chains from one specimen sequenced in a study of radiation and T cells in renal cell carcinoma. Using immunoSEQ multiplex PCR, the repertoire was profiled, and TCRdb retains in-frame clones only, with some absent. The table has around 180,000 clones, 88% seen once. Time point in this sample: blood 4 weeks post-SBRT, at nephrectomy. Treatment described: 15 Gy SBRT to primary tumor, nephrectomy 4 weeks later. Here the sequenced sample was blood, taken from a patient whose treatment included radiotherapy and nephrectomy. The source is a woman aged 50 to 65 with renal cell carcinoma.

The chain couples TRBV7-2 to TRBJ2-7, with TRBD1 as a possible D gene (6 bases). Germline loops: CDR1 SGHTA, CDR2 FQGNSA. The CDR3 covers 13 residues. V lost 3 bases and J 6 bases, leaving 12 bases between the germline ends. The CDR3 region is CASSFWTAREQYF. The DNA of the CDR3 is TGTGCCAGCAGCTTTTGGACAGCCCGCGAGCAGTACTTC.

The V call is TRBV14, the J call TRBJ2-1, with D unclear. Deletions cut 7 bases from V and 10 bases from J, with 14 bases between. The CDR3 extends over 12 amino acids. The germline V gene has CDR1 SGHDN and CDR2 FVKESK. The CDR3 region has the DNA TGTGCCAGCATAGGGATATCCCGCGAGCAGTTCTTC. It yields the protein CASIGISREQFF.

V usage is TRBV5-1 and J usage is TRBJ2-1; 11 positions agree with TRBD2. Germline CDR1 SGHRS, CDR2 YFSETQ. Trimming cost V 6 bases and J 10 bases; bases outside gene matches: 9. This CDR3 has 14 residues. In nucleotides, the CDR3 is TGCGCCAGCAAAGCGGGACTAGCGGTGGAGGAGCAGTTCTTC. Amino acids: CASKAGLAVEEQFF.

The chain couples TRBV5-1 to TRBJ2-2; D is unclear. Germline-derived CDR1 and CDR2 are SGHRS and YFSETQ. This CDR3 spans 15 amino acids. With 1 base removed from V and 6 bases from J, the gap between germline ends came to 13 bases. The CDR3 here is CASSLSADKAGELFF. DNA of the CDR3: TGCGCCAGCAGCTTGTCGGCAGATAAGGCCGGGGAGCTGTTTTTT. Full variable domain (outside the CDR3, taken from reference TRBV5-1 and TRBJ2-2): KAGVTQTPRYLIKTRGQQVTLSCSPISGHRSVSWYQQTPGQGLQFLFEYFSETQRNKGNFPGRFSGRQFSNSRSEMNVSTLELGDSALYLCASSLSADKAGELFFGEGSRLTVL.

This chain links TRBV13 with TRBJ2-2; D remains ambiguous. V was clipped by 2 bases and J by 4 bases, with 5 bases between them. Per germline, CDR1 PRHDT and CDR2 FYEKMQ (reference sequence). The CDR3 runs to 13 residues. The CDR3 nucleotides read TGTGCCAGCAGCTTATTGATCACCGGGGAGCTGTTTTTT. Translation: CASSLLITGELFF. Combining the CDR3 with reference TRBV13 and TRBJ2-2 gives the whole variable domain AAGVIQSPRHLIKEKRETATLKCYPIPRHDTVYWYQQGPGQDPQFLISFYEKMQSDKGSIPDRFSAQQFSDYHSELNMSSLELGDSALYFCASSLLITGELFFGEGSRLTVL.

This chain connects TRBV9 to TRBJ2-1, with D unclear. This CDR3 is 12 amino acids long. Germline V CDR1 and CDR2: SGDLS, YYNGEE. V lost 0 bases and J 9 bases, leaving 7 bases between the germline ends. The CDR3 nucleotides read TGTGCCAGCAGCGTAGGCGATCCTGAGCAGTTCTTC. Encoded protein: CASSVGDPEQFF.

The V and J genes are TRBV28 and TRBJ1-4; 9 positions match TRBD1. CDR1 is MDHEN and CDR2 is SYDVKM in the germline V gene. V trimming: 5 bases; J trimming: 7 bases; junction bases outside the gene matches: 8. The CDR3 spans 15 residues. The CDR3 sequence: CASSGTGGVVEKLFF. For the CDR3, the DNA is TGTGCCAGCAGTGGAACAGGGGGCGTAGTTGAAAAACTGTTTTTT.

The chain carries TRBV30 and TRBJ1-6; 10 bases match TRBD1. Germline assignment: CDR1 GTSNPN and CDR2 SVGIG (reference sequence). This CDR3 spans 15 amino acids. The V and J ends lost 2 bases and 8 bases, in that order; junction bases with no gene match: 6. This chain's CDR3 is CAWSISTGGYSPLHF. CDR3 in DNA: TGTGCCTGGAGTATTTCGACAGGGGGCTATTCACCCCTCCACTTT.

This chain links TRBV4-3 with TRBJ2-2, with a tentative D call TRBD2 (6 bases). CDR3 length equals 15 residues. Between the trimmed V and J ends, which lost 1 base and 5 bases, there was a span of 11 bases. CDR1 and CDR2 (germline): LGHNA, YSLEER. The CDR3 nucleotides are TGCGCCAGCAGCCAAGGCCCCGGGGGTACCGGGGAGCTGTTTTTT. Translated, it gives CASSQGPGGTGELFF.

CDR3 coding DNA: TGTGCCAGCAGCTCCTGGGGGGTTTCCTACGAGCAGTACTTC. This sequence encodes CASSSWGVSYEQYF. V is TRBV5-8 and J is TRBJ2-7; tentatively, D is TRBD2 (6 bases). CDR1 is SGHTS and CDR2 is YDEGEE in the germline V gene. The CDR3 contains 14 residues. V dropped 3 bases and J dropped 1 base, with 11 bases sitting between them.

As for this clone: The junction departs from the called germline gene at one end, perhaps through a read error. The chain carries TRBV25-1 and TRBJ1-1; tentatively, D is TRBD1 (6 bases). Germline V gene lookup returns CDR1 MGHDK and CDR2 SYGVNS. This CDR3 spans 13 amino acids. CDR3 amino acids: CASREWGQGEAFF. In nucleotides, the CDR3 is TGTGCCAGCAGGGAATGGGGGCAGGGAGAAGCTTTCTTT.

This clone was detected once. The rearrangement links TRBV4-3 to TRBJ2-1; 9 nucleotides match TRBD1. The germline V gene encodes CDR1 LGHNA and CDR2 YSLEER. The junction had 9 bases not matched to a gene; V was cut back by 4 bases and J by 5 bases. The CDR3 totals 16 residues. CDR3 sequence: CASSLWLGQGNNEQFF. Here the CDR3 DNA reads TGCGCCAGCAGCCTGTGGTTGGGACAGGGCAACAATGAGCAGTTCTTC.

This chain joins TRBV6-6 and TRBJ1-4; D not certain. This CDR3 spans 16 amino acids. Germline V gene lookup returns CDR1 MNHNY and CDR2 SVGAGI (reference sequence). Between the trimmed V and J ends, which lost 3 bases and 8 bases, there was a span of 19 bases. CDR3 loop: CASSYESAGLGEKLFF. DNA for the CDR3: TGTGCCAGCAGTTATGAGTCGGCGGGGTTGGGGGAAAAACTGTTTTTT.

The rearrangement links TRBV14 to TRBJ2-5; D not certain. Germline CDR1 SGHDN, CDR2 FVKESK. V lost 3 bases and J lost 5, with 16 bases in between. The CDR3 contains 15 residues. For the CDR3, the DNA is TGTGCCAGCAGCCAGGTTTCAGTAATCGGGGAGACCCAGTACTTC. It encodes CASSQVSVIGETQYF.

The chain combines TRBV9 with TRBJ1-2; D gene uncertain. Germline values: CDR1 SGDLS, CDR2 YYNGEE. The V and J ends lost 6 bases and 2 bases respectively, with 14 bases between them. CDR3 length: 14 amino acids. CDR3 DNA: TGTGCCAGCAACCGAGACTCTATGAACTATGGCTACACCTTC. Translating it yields CASNRDSMNYGYTF.

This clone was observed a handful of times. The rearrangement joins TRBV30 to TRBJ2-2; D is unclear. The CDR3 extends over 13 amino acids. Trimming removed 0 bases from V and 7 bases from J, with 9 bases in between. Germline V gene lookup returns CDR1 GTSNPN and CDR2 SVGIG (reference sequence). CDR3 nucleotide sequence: TGTGCCTGGAGTGTACAGTCCGTCGGGGAGCTGTTTTTT. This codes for CAWSVQSVGELFF.

The CDR3, as DNA: TGTGCCAGTAGTCCGGGACATACTCAGTACTTC. This gives the protein CASSPGHTQYF. The rearrangement links TRBV19 to TRBJ2-4; possible D gene TRBD1, 6 bases. The CDR3 runs to 11 residues. Trimming removed 5 bases from V and 12 bases from J, with 11 bases in between. Germline V gives CDR1 LNHDA, CDR2 SQIVND (reference sequence).

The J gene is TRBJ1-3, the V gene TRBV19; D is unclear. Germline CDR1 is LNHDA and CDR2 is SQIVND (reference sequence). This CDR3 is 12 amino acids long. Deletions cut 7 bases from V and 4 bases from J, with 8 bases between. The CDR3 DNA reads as TGTGCCAGTAAGAAAGACGGAAACACCATATATTTT. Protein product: CASKKDGNTIYF. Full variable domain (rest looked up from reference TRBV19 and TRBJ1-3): DGGITQSPKYLFRKEGQNVTLSCEQNLNHDAMYWYRQDPGQGLRLIYYSQIVNDFQKGDIAEGYSVSREKKESFPLTVTSAQKNPTAFYLCASKKDGNTIYFGEGSWLTVV.

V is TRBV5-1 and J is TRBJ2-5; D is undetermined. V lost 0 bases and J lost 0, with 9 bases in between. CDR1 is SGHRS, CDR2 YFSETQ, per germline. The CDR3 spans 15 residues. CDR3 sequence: CASSLEVANQETQYF. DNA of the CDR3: TGCGCCAGCAGCTTGGAAGTCGCCAACCAAGAGACCCAGTACTTC.

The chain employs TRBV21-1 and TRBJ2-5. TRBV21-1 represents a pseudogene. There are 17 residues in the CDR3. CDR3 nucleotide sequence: TGTGCCAGCAGCAAGAGAAAAGGCAGGCGAGGACAAGAGACCCAGTACTTC. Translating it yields CASSKRKGRRGQETQYF.

CDR3 sequence: CASSTTRDVWYF. CDR3 nucleotide sequence: TGTGCCAGTAGCACGACTAGAGACGTTTGGTACTTC. The rearrangement joins TRBV19 to TRBJ2-7, with D possibly TRBD2 on 6 matching bases. CDR3 length: 12 residues. Germline V CDR1 and CDR2: LNHDA, SQIVND (reference sequence). The V and J ends lost 6 bases and 12 bases respectively, with 18 bases between them.

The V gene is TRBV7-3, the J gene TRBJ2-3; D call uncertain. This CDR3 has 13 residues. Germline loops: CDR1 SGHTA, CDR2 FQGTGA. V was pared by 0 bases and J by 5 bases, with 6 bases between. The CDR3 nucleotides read TGTGCCAGCAGCTTAACGCTGAGAGATACGCAGTATTTT. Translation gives CASSLTLRDTQYF.

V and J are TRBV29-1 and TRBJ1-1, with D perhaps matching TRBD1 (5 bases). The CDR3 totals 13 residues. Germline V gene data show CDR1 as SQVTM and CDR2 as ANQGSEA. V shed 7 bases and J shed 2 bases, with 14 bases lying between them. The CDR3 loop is CSAFDRLNTEAFF. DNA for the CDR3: TGCAGCGCTTTTGACAGACTCAACACTGAAGCTTTCTTT.

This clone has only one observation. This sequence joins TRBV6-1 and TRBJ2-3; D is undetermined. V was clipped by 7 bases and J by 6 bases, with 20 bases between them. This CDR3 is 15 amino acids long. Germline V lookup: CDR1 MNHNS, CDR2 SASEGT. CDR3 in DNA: TGTGCCAGCAACCGTCCGGGCTCTGCCGCGGATACGCAGTATTTT. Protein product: CASNRPGSAADTQYF.

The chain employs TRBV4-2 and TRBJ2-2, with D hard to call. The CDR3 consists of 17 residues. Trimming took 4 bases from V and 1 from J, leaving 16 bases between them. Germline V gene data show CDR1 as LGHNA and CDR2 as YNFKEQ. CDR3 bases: TGTGCCAGCAGCCCTCGGCCGGGTACCATGAACACCGGGGAGCTGTTTTTT. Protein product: CASSPRPGTMNTGELFF.

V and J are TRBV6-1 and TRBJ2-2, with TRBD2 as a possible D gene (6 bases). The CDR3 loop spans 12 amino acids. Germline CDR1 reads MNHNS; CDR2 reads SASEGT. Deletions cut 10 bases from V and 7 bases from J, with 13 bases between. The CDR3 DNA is TGTGCCACACAGGAGGGATTCGGGGAGCTGTTTTTT. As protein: CATQEGFGELFF.

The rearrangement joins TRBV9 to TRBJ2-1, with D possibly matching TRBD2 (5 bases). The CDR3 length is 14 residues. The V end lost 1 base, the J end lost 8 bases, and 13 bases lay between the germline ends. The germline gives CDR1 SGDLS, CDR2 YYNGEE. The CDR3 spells CASSVLDTSHEQFF. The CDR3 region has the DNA TGTGCCAGCAGCGTACTGGATACTAGTCATGAGCAGTTCTTC.

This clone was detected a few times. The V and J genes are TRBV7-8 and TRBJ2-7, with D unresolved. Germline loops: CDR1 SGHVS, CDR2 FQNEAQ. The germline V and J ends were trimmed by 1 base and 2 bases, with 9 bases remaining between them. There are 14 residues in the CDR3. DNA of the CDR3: TGTGCCAGCAGCTTAGGCAGGTCAACCTACGAGCAGTACTTC. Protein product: CASSLGRSTYEQYF.